The 11 T cell receptor beta chains given below trace back to one sample, sequenced in a study of CD8 T cells in ankylosing spondylitis. From the 5' RACE reads, TCRdb called clonotypes with MiXCR, one entry per CDR3 protein. The table lists about 540,000 distinct CDR3 sequences, 12% of them singletons. These receptors' antigens are unknown. Study observations and caveats: Under 10 highly homologous variants formed a TCR beta motif that appeared characteristic of ankylosing spondylitis blood.

Sequencing was done on a sample of blood, either unsorted or a sorted T cell fraction (not recorded which). Receptors originate from a male donor with ankylosing spondylitis.

This clonotype was seen many times. This sequence joins TRBV12-3 or TRBV12-4 and TRBJ1-6; 9 nucleotides match TRBD1. Trimming cost V 2 bases and J 12 bases; bases outside gene matches: 8. The length of the CDR3 is 15 residues. The CDR3 region is CASSLSGTGLRPLHF. The CDR3 region has the DNA TGTGCCAGCAGTTTATCCGGGACAGGGCTAAGACCCCTCCACTTT.

This clonotype was seen only a few times. The genes are TRBV10-3 and TRBJ2-5, with 12 bases aligning to TRBD2. CDR1 is ENHRY and CDR2 is SYGVKD in the germline V gene. V lost 5 bases, J lost 2 bases, and 3 bases stayed unmatched. The CDR3 runs 15 residues. The CDR3 DNA follows: TGTGCCATCAGTAGGACTAGCGGGGCACAAGAGACCCAGTACTTC. Translating it yields CAISRTSGAQETQYF.

This clonotype turned up a few times. This sequence joins TRBV5-1 and TRBJ2-1, with 9 bases identical to TRBD2. In germline, CDR1 is SGHRS, CDR2 YFSETQ. With V trimmed by 7 bases and J by 2 bases, 4 bases remained unmatched. This CDR3 contains 14 residues. CDR3 residues: CASGLAGTYNEQFF. The CDR3, as DNA: TGCGCCAGCGGTCTAGCGGGAACCTACAATGAGCAGTTCTTC.

The sample holds a few counts of this clonotype. The chain carries TRBV20-1 and TRBJ2-7, with 10 positions matching TRBD2. The germline CDR1 and CDR2 sequences are DFQATT and SNEGSKA (reference sequence). J gave up 3 bases and V 0 bases, and 17 bases lay outside the gene matches. The CDR3 loop spans 19 amino acids. CDR3 loop: CSARDYPASGSVLSYEQYF. The CDR3 DNA reads as TGCAGTGCTAGAGATTATCCGGCTAGCGGGAGTGTCTTAAGCTACGAGCAGTACTTC.

This clonotype has only a few counts. The V call is TRBV14, the J call TRBJ1-1; D gene uncertain. CDR1 is SGHDN and CDR2 is FVKESK in the germline V gene. The V and J ends lost 1 base and 0 bases respectively, with 12 bases between them. The CDR3 runs to 16 residues. CDR3 DNA: TGTGCCAGCAGCCAAGGGGGAGGCAGGATGAACACTGAAGCTTTCTTT. Its protein product is CASSQGGGRMNTEAFF.

The V gene is TRBV7-2, the J gene TRBJ1-1; D call uncertain. V was shortened by 1 base and J by 2 bases, with 11 bases between the two germline ends. Germline-derived CDR1 and CDR2 are SGHTA and FQGNSA. CDR3 size: 15 residues. The CDR3 is CASSLGSSFNTEAFF. The DNA of the CDR3 is TGTGCCAGCAGCTTAGGCTCAAGCTTTAACACTGAAGCTTTCTTT.

The gene calls are TRBV29-1 and TRBJ2-5, with D perhaps TRBD1 or TRBD2 (5 bases each). V dropped 6 bases and J dropped 3 bases, with 14 bases sitting between them. CDR1 and CDR2 (germline): SQVTM, ANQGSEA. This CDR3 comprises 13 residues. The CDR3 reads CSVTGTDKETQYF. The CDR3 bases are TGCAGCGTGACCGGGACGGATAAAGAGACCCAGTACTTC.

The DNA for the CDR3 is TGCAGTGCTAGACCCAGGGGGCTGGGTAACACTGAAGCTTTCTTT. Encoded protein: CSARPRGLGNTEAFF. This chain links TRBV20-1 with TRBJ1-1; 8 bases are a match to TRBD1. The CDR3 totals 15 residues. Trimming cost V 2 bases and J 2 bases; bases outside gene matches: 7. CDR1 and CDR2 from the germline V gene are DFQATT and SNEGSKA (reference sequence).

This clonotype has a count of ten or more. The CDR3 protein is CSAPWVVVNTEAFF. The CDR3 DNA sequence: TGCAGTGCTCCATGGGTGGTCGTGAACACTGAAGCTTTCTTT. The chain couples TRBV20-1 to TRBJ1-1, with D unclear. CDR1 is DFQATT, CDR2 SNEGSKA, per germline (reference sequence). The V end was cut by 5 bases, the J end by 0 bases, with 13 bases between. The CDR3 consists of 14 residues.

This clonotype was seen more than once but under ten times. This chain links TRBV6-5 with TRBJ1-5; D is possibly TRBD1 (5 bases). Trimming removed 7 bases at V and 4 bases at J, with 17 bases between. This CDR3 is 15 amino acids long. Germline lookup yields CDR1 MNHEY and CDR2 SVGAGI. The CDR3, as DNA: TGTGCCAGCAAGTTCAATCGGCAGGGAAATCAGCCCCAGCATTTT. It codes for CASKFNRQGNQPQHF.

The chain joins TRBV5-1 to TRBJ2-2, with D perhaps matching TRBD1 (5 bases). Germline V gives CDR1 SGHRS, CDR2 YFSETQ. The CDR3 extends over 15 amino acids. The V and J ends lost 3 bases and 1 base respectively, with 10 bases between them. CDR3 bases: TGCGCCAGCAGCTCCTTCGACAGGAACACCGGGGAGCTGTTTTTT. Translated: CASSSFDRNTGELFF.